The rows below give T cell receptor beta chains drawn from one sample of a study of CD8 T cells in Susac syndrome. TCRdb recomputed calls from the immunoSEQ multiplex PCR reads with MiXCR, one row per CDR3 protein. The table shows some 200,000 distinct CDR3 sequences, with approximately 95% occurring only once. Sequences were obtained from CD4+ T cells from PBMCs. These TCRs come from a human donor with multiple sclerosis. Both conserved end residues are trimmed from each CDR3.

v_call: TRBV20-1; j_call: TRBJ2-3; cdr3_aa: SATGGADTQY
v_call: TRBV12-3/TRBV12-4; j_call: TRBJ2-7; cdr3_aa: ASSLVGTGADEQY
v_call: TRBV5-1; j_call: TRBJ2-1; cdr3_aa: ASSLENSGLPYNEQF
v_call: TRBV9; j_call: TRBJ2-7; cdr3_aa: ASSVDPGTPLGEQY
v_call: TRBV14; j_call: TRBJ2-7; cdr3_aa: ASRGVRQGSPYEQY
v_call: TRBV6-5; j_call: TRBJ1-1; cdr3_aa: AIGTGREAF
v_call: TRBV5-4; j_call: TRBJ2-1; cdr3_aa: ASSLAKNYNEQF
v_call: TRBV6-1; j_call: TRBJ2-7; cdr3_aa: ASSDPGLAGLRQY
v_call: TRBV20-1; j_call: TRBJ2-3; cdr3_aa: SHQRREGTDTQY
v_call: TRBV30; j_call: TRBJ1-2; cdr3_aa: AWSLDRAGGYT
v_call: TRBV20-1; j_call: TRBJ1-1; cdr3_aa: SARDGVGTEAF
v_call: TRBV12-3/TRBV12-4; j_call: TRBJ1-5; cdr3_aa: ASSFSVGEHGNQPQH
v_call: TRBV10-2; j_call: TRBJ1-2; cdr3_aa: ASSDLNGRDGYT
v_call: TRBV6-5; j_call: TRBJ2-7; cdr3_aa: ASRRMATSYEQY
v_call: TRBV11-2; j_call: TRBJ2-1; cdr3_aa: ASSLSRNNEQF
v_call: TRBV30; j_call: TRBJ2-7; cdr3_aa: ACLQRGDYEQY
v_call: TRBV27; j_call: TRBJ1-2; cdr3_aa: ASTPIGRGNYGYT
v_call: TRBV14; j_call: TRBJ2-5; cdr3_aa: ASSKYDLPIIETQY
v_call: TRBV29-1; j_call: TRBJ1-4; cdr3_aa: SVGGDKLF
v_call: TRBV29-1; j_call: TRBJ1-2; cdr3_aa: SVGPTQGFIGGYT
v_call: TRBV20-1; j_call: TRBJ2-7; cdr3_aa: SATTMGQGTSGGTVNEQY
v_call: TRBV29-1; j_call: TRBJ2-7; cdr3_aa: SVLLGLGPGSYEQY
v_call: TRBV12-3/TRBV12-4; j_call: TRBJ2-6; cdr3_aa: ASGDRVLGANVLT
v_call: TRBV7-9; j_call: TRBJ1-2; cdr3_aa: ASSWPGYGYT
v_call: TRBV6-1; j_call: TRBJ2-3; cdr3_aa: ASSPLSRGTDTQY
v_call: TRBV6-5; j_call: TRBJ1-5; cdr3_aa: ASSRDRDVQPQH
v_call: TRBV10-3; j_call: TRBJ1-6; cdr3_aa: AIKGGAGKDSPLH
v_call: TRBV15; j_call: TRBJ2-1; cdr3_aa: ATSLGTGNEQF
v_call: TRBV27; j_call: TRBJ1-1; cdr3_aa: ASSLLGAPSGRNTEAF
v_call: TRBV20-1; j_call: TRBJ2-1; cdr3_aa: SASPSGGYNEQF
v_call: TRBV3-1; j_call: TRBJ1-1; cdr3_aa: ASSYNRVGTEAF
v_call: TRBV19; j_call: TRBJ2-7; cdr3_aa: ASSTSRWDEQY
v_call: TRBV27; j_call: TRBJ2-1; cdr3_aa: ASKRVTGHNEQF
v_call: TRBV27; j_call: TRBJ1-1; cdr3_aa: ASSTPRGAYTEAF
v_call: TRBV3-1; j_call: TRBJ2-2; cdr3_aa: ASRPRTSIGELF
v_call: TRBV5-6; j_call: TRBJ1-4; cdr3_aa: ASSEQGATNEKLF
v_call: TRBV29-1; j_call: TRBJ2-7; cdr3_aa: SVVAPGEQY
v_call: TRBV5-1; j_call: TRBJ2-1; cdr3_aa: ASSLGLAGVDEQF
v_call: TRBV29-1; j_call: TRBJ2-5; cdr3_aa: SVERDASETQY
v_call: TRBV20-1; j_call: TRBJ2-5; cdr3_aa: SAAPGQGRETQY
v_call: TRBV5-1; j_call: TRBJ2-5; cdr3_aa: ASSLARTGQETQY
v_call: TRBV5-1; j_call: TRBJ2-5; cdr3_aa: ASSFRGGAWAETQY
v_call: TRBV4-1; j_call: TRBJ2-7; cdr3_aa: ASSQARREVSRYEQY
v_call: TRBV3-1; j_call: TRBJ2-3; cdr3_aa: ASSQDLPPDTQY